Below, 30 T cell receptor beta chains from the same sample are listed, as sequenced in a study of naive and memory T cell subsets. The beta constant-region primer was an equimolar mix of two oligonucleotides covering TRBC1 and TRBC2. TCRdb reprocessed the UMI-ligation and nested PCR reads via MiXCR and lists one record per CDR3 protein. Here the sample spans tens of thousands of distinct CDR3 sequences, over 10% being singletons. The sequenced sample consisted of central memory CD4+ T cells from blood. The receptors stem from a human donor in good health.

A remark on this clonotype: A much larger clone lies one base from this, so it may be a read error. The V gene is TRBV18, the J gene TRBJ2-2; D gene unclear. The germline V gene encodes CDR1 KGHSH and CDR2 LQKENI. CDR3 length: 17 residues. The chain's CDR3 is CASLPFSRVTNTGELFF. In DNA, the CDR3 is TGTGCCAGCTTACCATTCTCTAGAGTAACGAACACCGGGGAGCTGTTTTTT.

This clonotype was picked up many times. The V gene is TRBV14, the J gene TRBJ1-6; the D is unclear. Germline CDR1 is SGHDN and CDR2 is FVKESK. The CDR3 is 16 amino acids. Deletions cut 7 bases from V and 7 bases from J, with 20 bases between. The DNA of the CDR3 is TGTGCCAGCAACTACGGGCTACGAGGGTACAATTCACCCCTCCACTTT. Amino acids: CASNYGLRGYNSPLHF.

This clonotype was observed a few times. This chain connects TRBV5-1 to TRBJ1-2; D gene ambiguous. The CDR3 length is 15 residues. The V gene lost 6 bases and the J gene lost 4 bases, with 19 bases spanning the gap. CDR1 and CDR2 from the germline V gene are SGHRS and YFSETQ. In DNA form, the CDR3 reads TGCGCCAGCAACGCGGGCCGCTCGGATGGCTATGGCTACACCTTC. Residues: CASNAGRSDGYGYTF.

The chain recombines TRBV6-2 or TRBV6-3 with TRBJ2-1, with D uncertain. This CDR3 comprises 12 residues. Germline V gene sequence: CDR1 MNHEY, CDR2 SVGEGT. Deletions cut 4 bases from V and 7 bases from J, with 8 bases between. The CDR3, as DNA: TGTGCCAGCAGTTCTCCCCTGAATGAGCAGTTCTTC. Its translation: CASSSPLNEQFF.

The DNA for the CDR3 is TGCGCCAGCAGCCAAGGCAGCAAGGGATGGAATTCACCCCTCCACTTT. This gives the protein CASSQGSKGWNSPLHF. The rearrangement uses TRBV4-3 and TRBJ1-6, with D unresolved. V was clipped by 1 base and J by 7 bases, with 14 bases between them. The CDR3 is made up of 16 amino acids. CDR1 is LGHNA, CDR2 YSLEER, per germline.

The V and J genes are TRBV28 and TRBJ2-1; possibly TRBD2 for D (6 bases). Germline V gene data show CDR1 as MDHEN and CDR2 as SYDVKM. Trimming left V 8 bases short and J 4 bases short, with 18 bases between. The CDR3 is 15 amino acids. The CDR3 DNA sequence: TGTGCCAGCTCAAGGGCAGGGACTGGGTACAATGAGCAGTTCTTC. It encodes CASSRAGTGYNEQFF.

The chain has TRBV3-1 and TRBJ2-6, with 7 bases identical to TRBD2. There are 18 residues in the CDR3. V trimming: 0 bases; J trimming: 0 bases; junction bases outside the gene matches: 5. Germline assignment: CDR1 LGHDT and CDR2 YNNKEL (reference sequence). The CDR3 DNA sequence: TGTGCCAGCAGCCAAGAACGTGGCGGGAGCTCTGGGGCCAACGTCCTGACTTTC. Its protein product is CASSQERGGSSGANVLTF.

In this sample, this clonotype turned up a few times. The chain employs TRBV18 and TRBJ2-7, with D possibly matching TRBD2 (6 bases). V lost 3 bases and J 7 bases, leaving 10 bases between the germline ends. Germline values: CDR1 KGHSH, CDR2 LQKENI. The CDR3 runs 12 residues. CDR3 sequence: CASSPEGREQYF. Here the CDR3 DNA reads TGTGCCAGCTCACCGGAGGGCCGGGAGCAGTACTTC.

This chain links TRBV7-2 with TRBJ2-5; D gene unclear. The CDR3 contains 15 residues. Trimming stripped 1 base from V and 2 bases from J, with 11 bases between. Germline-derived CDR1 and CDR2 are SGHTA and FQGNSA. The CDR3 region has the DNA TGTGCCAGCAGCTTAGACTCGGTTCGGCAAGAGACCCAGTACTTC. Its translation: CASSLDSVRQETQYF.

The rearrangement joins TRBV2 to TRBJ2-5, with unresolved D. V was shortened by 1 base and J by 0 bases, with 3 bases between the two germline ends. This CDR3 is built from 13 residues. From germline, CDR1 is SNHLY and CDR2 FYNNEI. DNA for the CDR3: TGTGCCAGCAGTGAAGATTACCAAGAGACCCAGTACTTC. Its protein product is CASSEDYQETQYF.

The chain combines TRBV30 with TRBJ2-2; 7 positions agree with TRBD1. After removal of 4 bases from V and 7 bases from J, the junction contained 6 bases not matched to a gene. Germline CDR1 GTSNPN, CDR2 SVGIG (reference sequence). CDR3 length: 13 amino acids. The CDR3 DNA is TGTGCCTGGACCCGGACAGGATACGGGGAGCTGTTTTTT. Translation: CAWTRTGYGELFF.

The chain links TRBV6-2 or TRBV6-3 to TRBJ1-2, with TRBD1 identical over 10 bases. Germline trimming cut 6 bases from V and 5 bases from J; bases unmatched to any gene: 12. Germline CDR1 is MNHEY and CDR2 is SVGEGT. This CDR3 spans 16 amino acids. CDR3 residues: CASSLRTGGKGYGYTF. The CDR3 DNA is TGTGCCAGCAGCCTACGGACAGGGGGAAAAGGGTATGGCTACACCTTC.

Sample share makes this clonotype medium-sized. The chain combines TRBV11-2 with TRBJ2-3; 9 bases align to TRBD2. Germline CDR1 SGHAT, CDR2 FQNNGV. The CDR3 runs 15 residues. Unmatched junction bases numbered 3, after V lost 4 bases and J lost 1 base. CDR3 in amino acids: CASSWRLAGTDTQYF. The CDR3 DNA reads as TGTGCCAGCAGCTGGAGACTAGCGGGCACAGATACGCAGTATTTT. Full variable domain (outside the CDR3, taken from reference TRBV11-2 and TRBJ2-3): EAGVAQSPRYKIIEKRQSVAFWCNPISGHATLYWYQQILGQGPKLLIQFQNNGVVDDSQLPKDRFSAERLKGVDSTLKIQPAKLEDSAVYLCASSWRLAGTDTQYFGPGTRLTVL.

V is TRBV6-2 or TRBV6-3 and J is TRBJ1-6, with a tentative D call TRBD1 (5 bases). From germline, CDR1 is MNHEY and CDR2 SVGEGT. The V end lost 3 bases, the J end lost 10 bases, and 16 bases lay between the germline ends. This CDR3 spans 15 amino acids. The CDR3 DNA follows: TGTGCCAGCAGTTATAGGGGAGAACTGCGGTCACCCCTCCACTTT. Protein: CASSYRGELRSPLHF.

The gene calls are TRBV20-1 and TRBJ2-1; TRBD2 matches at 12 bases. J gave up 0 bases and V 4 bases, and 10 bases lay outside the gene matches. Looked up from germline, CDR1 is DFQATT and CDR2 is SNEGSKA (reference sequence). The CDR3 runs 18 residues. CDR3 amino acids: CSATLGLAGKGSYNEQFF. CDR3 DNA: TGCAGTGCTACACTAGGACTAGCGGGAAAGGGCTCCTACAATGAGCAGTTCTTC.

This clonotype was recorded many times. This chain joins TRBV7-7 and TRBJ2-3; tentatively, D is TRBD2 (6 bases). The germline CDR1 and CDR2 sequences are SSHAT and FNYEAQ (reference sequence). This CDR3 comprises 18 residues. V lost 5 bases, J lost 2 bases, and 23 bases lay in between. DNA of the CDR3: TGTGCCAGCAGCCTCATTCCGCCTAGCGCCGGAAACACAGATACGCAGTATTTT. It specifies CASSLIPPSAGNTDTQYF.

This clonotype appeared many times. In nucleotides, the CDR3 is TGTGCCAGCAGCCTAACCTCACAGGGCCCGGGATTGAAGACCCAGTACTTC. Protein sequence: CASSLTSQGPGLKTQYF. The rearrangement links TRBV27 to TRBJ2-5; D perhaps matches TRBD1 (6 bases). There are 17 residues in the CDR3. V lost 6 bases and J 6 bases, leaving 26 bases between the germline ends. The germline CDR1 and CDR2 sequences are MNHEY and SMNVEV (reference sequence).

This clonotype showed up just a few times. CDR3 sequence: CATYSKGGDNQPQHF. The CDR3 coding sequence is TGTGCCACCTACTCTAAGGGAGGGGACAATCAGCCCCAGCATTTT. This chain joins TRBV21-1 and TRBJ1-5. TRBV21-1 is labeled a pseudogene. This CDR3 is 15 amino acids long.

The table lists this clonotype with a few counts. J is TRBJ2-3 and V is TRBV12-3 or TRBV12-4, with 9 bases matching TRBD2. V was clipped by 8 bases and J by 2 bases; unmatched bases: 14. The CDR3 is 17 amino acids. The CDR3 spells CASSPRGLAGTTDTQYF. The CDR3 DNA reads TGTGCCAGCTCCCCTCGGGGGCTAGCGGGGACCACAGATACGCAGTATTTT.

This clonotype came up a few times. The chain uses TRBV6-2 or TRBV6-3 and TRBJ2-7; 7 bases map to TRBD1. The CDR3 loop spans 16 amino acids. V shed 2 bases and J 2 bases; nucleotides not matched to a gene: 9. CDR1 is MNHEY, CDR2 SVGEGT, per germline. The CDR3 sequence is CASSYPKTGPAYEQYF. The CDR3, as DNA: TGTGCCAGCAGTTACCCCAAGACAGGGCCGGCCTACGAGCAGTACTTC.

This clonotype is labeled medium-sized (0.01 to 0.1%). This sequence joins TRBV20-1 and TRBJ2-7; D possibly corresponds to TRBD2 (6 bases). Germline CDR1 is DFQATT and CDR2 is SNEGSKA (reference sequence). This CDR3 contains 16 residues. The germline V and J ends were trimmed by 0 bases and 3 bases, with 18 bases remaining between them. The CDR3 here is CSARDLLMSGDYEQYF. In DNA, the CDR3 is TGCAGTGCTAGAGATCTGTTAATGTCGGGGGACTACGAGCAGTACTTC.

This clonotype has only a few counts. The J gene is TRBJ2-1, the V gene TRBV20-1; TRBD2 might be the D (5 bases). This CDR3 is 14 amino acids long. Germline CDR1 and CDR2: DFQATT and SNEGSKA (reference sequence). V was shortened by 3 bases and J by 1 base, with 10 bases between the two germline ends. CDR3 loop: CSASLTGSYNEQFF. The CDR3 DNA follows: TGCAGTGCTAGCCTTACGGGGTCCTACAATGAGCAGTTCTTC.

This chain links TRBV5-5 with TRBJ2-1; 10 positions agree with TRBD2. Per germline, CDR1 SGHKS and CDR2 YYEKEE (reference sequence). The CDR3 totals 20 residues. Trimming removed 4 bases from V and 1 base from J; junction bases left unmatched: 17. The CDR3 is CASSPEGGLAGAGSYNEQFF. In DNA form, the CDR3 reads TGTGCCAGCAGCCCGGAGGGGGGGCTAGCGGGAGCCGGGTCCTACAATGAGCAGTTCTTC.

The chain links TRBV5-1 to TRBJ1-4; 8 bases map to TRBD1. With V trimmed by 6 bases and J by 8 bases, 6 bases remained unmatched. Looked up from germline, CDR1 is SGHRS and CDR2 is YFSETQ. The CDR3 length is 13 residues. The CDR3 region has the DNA TGCGCCAGCAAACAGGGGGGCGAGGAAAAACTGTTTTTT. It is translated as CASKQGGEEKLFF.

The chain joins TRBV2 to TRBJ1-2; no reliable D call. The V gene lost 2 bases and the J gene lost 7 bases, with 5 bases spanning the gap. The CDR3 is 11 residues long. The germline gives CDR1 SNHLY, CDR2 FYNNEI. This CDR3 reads CASSERGGYTF. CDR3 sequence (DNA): TGTGCCAGCAGTGAACGAGGTGGCTACACCTTC.

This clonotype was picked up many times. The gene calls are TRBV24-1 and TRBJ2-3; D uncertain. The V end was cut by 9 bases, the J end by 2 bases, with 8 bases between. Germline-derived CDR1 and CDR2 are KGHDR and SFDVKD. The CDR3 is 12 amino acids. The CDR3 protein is CATVGDTDTQYF. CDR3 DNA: TGTGCCACCGTCGGAGACACAGATACGCAGTATTTT.

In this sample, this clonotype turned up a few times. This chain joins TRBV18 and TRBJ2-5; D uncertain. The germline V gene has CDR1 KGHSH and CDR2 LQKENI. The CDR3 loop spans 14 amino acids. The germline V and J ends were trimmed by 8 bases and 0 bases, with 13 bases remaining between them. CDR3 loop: CASATPVYQETQYF. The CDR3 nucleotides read TGTGCCAGCGCGACGCCCGTCTACCAAGAGACCCAGTACTTC.

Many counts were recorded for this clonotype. This chain's CDR3 is CASSRGSSYNEQFF. In DNA form, the CDR3 reads TGTGCCAGCAGCCGCGGGAGCTCCTACAATGAGCAGTTCTTC. The V gene is TRBV4-2, the J gene TRBJ2-1; 7 nucleotides line up with TRBD2. Germline loops: CDR1 LGHNA, CDR2 YNFKEQ. V shed 4 bases, J shed 0 bases, and the junction held 0 bases outside the gene matches. The CDR3 consists of 14 residues.

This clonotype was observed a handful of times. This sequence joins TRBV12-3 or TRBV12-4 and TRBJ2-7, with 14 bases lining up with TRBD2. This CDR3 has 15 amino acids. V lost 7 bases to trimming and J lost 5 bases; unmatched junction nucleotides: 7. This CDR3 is CASTKGTSGRNEQYF. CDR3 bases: TGTGCCAGCACAAAAGGGACTAGCGGGAGAAACGAGCAGTACTTC.

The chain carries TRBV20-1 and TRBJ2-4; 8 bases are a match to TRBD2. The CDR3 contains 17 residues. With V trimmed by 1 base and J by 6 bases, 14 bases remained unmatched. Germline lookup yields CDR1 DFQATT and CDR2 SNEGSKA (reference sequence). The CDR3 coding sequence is TGCAGTGCTAGAGCAGTTATCAGAGCGGGAGCTGGAAACATTCAGTACTTC. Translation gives CSARAVIRAGAGNIQYF.